Each of the 21 T cell receptor beta chains below was sequenced from the same sample in a study of OX40 agonist ivuxolimab in advanced cancers. Assay: immunoSEQ multiplex PCR; the TCRdb copy retains only in-frame clones and omits some. Of about 32,000 clones in the sample, 84% were seen once. Sequencing was performed on CD4+ or CD8+ T cells sorted from blood, taken in a trial of the OX40 agonist ivuxolimab. The source of these receptors is an adult with an advanced solid tumor such as melanoma, head and neck, liver or kidney cancer.

The chain uses TRBV28 and TRBJ1-2; D gene unclear. The CDR3 totals 13 residues. Per the germline V gene, CDR1 is MDHEN and CDR2 is SYDVKM. The V gene lost 6 bases and the J gene lost 0 bases, with 8 bases spanning the gap. The DNA of the CDR3 is TGTGCCAGCAGACCCGGGGCTAACTATGGCTACACCTTC. Residues: CASRPGANYGYTF.

V gene TRBV30 combines with J gene TRBJ1-1; D is unresolved. The CDR3 consists of 15 residues. Trimming stripped 2 bases from V and 5 bases from J, with 18 bases between. The germline V gene has CDR1 GTSNPN and CDR2 SVGIG (reference sequence). The CDR3 protein is CAWSRPTDGRTEAFF. The CDR3 DNA reads TGTGCCTGGAGTCGTCCCACTGACGGACGGACTGAAGCTTTCTTT.

The rearrangement uses TRBV5-6 and TRBJ2-1; 12 nucleotides align to TRBD2. V shed 5 bases, J shed 8 bases, and the junction held 8 bases outside the gene matches. The V gene's germline CDR1 is SGHDT and CDR2 YYEEEE. The CDR3 is 15 residues long. The CDR3 sequence is CASRPVTSGSYEQFF. The CDR3 DNA reads as TGTGCCAGCAGACCCGTGACTAGCGGGAGTTATGAGCAGTTCTTC.

This chain uses TRBV2 with TRBJ2-1; D is undetermined. Trimming removed 5 bases from V and 8 bases from J, with 19 bases in between. The CDR3 covers 15 residues. The germline CDR1 and CDR2 sequences are SNHLY and FYNNEI. CDR3 sequence (DNA): TGTGCCAGCAGTCCCTATTACGAGGCAGCCGATGAGCAGTTCTTC. Amino acid sequence: CASSPYYEAADEQFF.

The chain employs TRBV5-8 and TRBJ1-5; 8 bases fit TRBD1. The V and J ends lost 5 bases and 6 bases, in that order; junction bases with no gene match: 7. This CDR3 region has 14 residues. Germline assignment: CDR1 SGHTS and CDR2 YDEGEE. As DNA, the CDR3 is TGTGCCAGCAGTCAGGGGGCTAGTAGTCAGCCCCAGCATTTT. It specifies CASSQGASSQPQHF.

V usage is TRBV6-5 and J usage is TRBJ1-1, with 7 bases identical to TRBD1. Unmatched junction bases numbered 3, after V lost 6 bases and J lost 2 bases. The V gene's germline CDR1 is MNHEY and CDR2 SVGAGI. The CDR3 contains 13 residues. The CDR3 protein is CASSGTANTEAFF. For the CDR3, the DNA is TGTGCCAGCAGCGGGACAGCCAACACTGAAGCTTTCTTT.

The chain carries TRBV15 and TRBJ1-5; no clear D. Germline V lookup: CDR1 LNHNV, CDR2 YYDKDF (reference sequence). V was shortened by 5 bases and J by 1 base, with 6 bases between the two germline ends. CDR3 length: 13 residues. The CDR3: CATSLDSNQPQHF. CDR3 sequence (DNA): TGTGCCACCAGCCTAGACAGCAATCAGCCCCAGCATTTT.

The CDR3, as DNA: TGTGCCAGCAGCGACGGGGGACAGGGAGGCTACGAGCAGTACTTC. This encodes CASSDGGQGGYEQYF. J is TRBJ2-7 and V is TRBV9; 9 bases line up with TRBD1. Germline values: CDR1 SGDLS, CDR2 YYNGEE. CDR3 length: 15 residues. Trimming removed 3 bases from V and 3 bases from J; junction bases left unmatched: 7. Together with reference TRBV9 and TRBJ2-7, the CDR3 gives the full variable domain: DSGVTQTPKHLITATGQRVTLRCSPRSGDLSVYWYQQSLDQGLQFLIQYYNGEERAKGNILERFSAQQFPDLHSELNLSSLELGDSALYFCASSDGGQGGYEQYFGPGTRLTVT.

The V call is TRBV12-5, the J call TRBJ2-1, with TRBD1 matching over 8 bases. The CDR3 covers 15 residues. V was clipped by 6 bases and J by 0 bases; unmatched bases: 4. CDR1 and CDR2 from the germline V gene are LGHNT and FRNRAP. The CDR3 DNA follows: TGTGCTAGTGGCTGGGACAGGAGCTCCTACAATGAGCAGTTCTTC. Its translation: CASGWDRSSYNEQFF.

This clone was detected only a few times. The junction shows a germline mismatch at one end, possibly a read error. The chain joins TRBV5-6 to TRBJ1-2; 8 nucleotides agree with TRBD1. CDR1 is SGHDT, CDR2 YYEEEE, per germline. The CDR3 loop spans 13 amino acids. The CDR3 is CASSPGTGRRGAF. The CDR3 DNA follows: TGTGCCAGCAGCCCCGGGACAGGACGAAGGGGGGCCTTC.

A single count supports this clone. The chain carries TRBV7-3 and TRBJ2-7; the match to TRBD2 covers 7 bases. The V and J ends lost 2 bases and 5 bases, in that order; junction bases with no gene match: 6. The CDR3 sequence is 14 residues long. Germline CDR1 reads SGHTA; CDR2 reads FQGTGA. The CDR3 loop is CASSLVGGPDEQYF. In DNA form, the CDR3 reads TGTGCCAGCAGCTTAGTGGGAGGGCCGGACGAGCAGTACTTC.

The chain is built from TRBV4-1 and TRBJ2-2; D is ambiguous. Germline V CDR1 and CDR2: MGHRA, YSYEKL. There are 18 residues in the CDR3. The V and J ends lost 2 bases and 8 bases respectively, with 24 bases between them. CDR3 sequence (DNA): TGCGCCAGCAGCCAATTTACCGGCGACATTCCCGCCTCAGGGGAGCTGTTTTTT. Its protein product is CASSQFTGDIPASGELFF.

The rearrangement uses TRBV2 and TRBJ2-7; TRBD2 aligns across 8 bases. Germline trimming cut 2 bases from V and 6 bases from J; bases unmatched to any gene: 6. This CDR3 has 14 amino acids. Germline V CDR1 and CDR2: SNHLY, FYNNEI. Here the CDR3 reads CASSEWVAGTEQYF. CDR3 coding DNA: TGTGCCAGCAGTGAATGGGTAGCGGGAACCGAGCAGTACTTC.

The V call is TRBV27, the J call TRBJ2-3; D unclear. V gave up 2 bases and J gave up 0 bases, with 0 bases separating them. The CDR3 runs 12 residues. Germline V gives CDR1 MNHEY, CDR2 SMNVEV (reference sequence). DNA of the CDR3: TGTGCCAGCAGTTTAAGCACAGATACGCAGTATTTT. Its protein product is CASSLSTDTQYF.

This chain uses TRBV29-1 with TRBJ1-2; D might be TRBD1 (5 bases). This CDR3 comprises 13 residues. The germline V and J ends were trimmed by 1 base and 0 bases, with 6 bases remaining between them. Germline V gene data show CDR1 as SQVTM and CDR2 as ANQGSEA. CDR3 sequence (DNA): TGCAGCGTTGAAGGGGGCGCTAACTATGGCTACACCTTC. This encodes CSVEGGANYGYTF.

V gene TRBV27 combines with J gene TRBJ2-1; TRBD2 matches 7 bases. The V segment lost 4 bases and the J segment 5 bases; nucleotides outside the gene matches: 2. This CDR3 comprises 13 residues. Germline-derived CDR1 and CDR2 are MNHEY and SMNVEV (reference sequence). CDR3 region: CASSYGLDNEQFF. The CDR3 region has the DNA TGTGCCAGCAGTTACGGACTAGACAATGAGCAGTTCTTC.

This clone was observed a few times. The chain carries TRBV4-1 and TRBJ1-6; D unclear. Trimming shortened V by 0 bases and J by 10 bases, and 10 bases separated the two germline ends. From germline, CDR1 is MGHRA and CDR2 YSYEKL. The CDR3 has 14 residues. The CDR3: CASSQEGSRSPLHF. DNA for the CDR3: TGCGCCAGCAGCCAAGAAGGCAGTCGCTCACCCCTCCACTTT.

V is TRBV10-3 and J is TRBJ2-1; 8 nucleotides match TRBD2. Germline lookup yields CDR1 ENHRY and CDR2 SYGVKD. The CDR3 sequence is 17 residues long. V was pared by 2 bases and J by 7 bases, with 13 bases of the junction left unmatched. CDR3 protein: CAISERSGSIPDNEQFF. DNA of the CDR3: TGTGCCATCAGTGAGAGGAGCGGGAGCATTCCGGATAATGAGCAGTTCTTC.

The chain recombines TRBV11-3 with TRBJ2-1; TRBD1 is a possible D gene (6 bases). The V end lost 0 bases, the J end lost 8 bases, and 8 bases lay between the germline ends. Germline V CDR1 and CDR2: SGHNT, YENEEA. This CDR3 comprises 13 residues. DNA of the CDR3: TGTGCCAGCAGCTTAGAACAGGGCGATGAGCAGTTCTTC. Protein: CASSLEQGDEQFF.

This clone appeared once. The chain uses TRBV30 and TRBJ2-1; unclear D gene. CDR1 GTSNPN and CDR2 SVGIG come from the germline V gene (reference sequence). With 0 bases removed from V and 0 bases from J, the gap between germline ends came to 9 bases. This CDR3 region has 15 residues. The CDR3 DNA is TGTGCCTGGAGTGTACTTGGCGGCTCCTACAATGAGCAGTTCTTC. This translates into CAWSVLGGSYNEQFF.

The CDR3 is CASSTDRVTGELFF. CDR3 nucleotide sequence: TGTGCCAGCAGCACGGACAGGGTGACTGGGGAGCTGTTTTTT. The chain has TRBV5-4 and TRBJ2-2; 8 nucleotides agree with TRBD1. The CDR3 totals 14 residues. Germline lookup yields CDR1 SGHNT and CDR2 YYREEE (reference sequence). J was trimmed by 8 bases and V by 4 bases; bases with no gene match: 7.